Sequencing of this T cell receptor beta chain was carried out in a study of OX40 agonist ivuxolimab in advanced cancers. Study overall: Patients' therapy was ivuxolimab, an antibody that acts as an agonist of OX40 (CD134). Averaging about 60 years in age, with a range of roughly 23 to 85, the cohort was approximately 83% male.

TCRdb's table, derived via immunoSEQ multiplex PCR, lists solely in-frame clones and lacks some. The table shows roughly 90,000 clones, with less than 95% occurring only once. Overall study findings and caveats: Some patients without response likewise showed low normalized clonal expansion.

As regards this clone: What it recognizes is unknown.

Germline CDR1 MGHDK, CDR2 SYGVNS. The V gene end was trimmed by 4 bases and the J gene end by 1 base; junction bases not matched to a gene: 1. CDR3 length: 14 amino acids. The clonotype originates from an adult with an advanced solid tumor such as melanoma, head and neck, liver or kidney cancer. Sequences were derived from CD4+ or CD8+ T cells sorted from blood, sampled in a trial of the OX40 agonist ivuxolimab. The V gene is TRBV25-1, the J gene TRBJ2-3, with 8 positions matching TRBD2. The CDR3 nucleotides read TGTGCCAGCAGTGTGACTAGCGGCACAGATACGCAGTATTTT. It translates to CASSVTSGTDTQYF.